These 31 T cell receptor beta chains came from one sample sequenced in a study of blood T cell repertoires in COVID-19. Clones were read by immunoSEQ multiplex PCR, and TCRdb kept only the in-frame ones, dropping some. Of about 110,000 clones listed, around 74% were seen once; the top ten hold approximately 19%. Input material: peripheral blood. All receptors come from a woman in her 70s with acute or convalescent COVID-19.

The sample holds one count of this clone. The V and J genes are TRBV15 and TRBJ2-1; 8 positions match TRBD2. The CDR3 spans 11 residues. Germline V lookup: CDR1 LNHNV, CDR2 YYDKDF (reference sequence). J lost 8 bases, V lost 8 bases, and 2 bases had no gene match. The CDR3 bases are TGTGCCACCTCGGGGGGGGATGAGCAGTTCTTC. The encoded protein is CATSGGDEQFF.

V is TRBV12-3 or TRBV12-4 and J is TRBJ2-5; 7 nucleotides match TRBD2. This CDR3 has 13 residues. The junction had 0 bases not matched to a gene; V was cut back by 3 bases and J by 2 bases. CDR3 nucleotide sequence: TGTGCCAGCAGTTTCGGGGGGCAAGAGACCCAGTACTTC. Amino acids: CASSFGGQETQYF.

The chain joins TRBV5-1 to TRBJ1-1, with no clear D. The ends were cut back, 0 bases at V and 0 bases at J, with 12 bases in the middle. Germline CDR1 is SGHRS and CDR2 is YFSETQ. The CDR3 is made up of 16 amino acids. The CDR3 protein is CASSLVTRQLNTEAFF. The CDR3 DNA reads TGCGCCAGCAGCTTGGTAACCAGGCAGCTGAACACTGAAGCTTTCTTT.

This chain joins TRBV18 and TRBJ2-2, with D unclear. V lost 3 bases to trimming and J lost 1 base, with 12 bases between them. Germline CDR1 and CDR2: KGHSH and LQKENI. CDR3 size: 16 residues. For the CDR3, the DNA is TGTGCCAGCTCACCGTACAGTCCGTTGAACACCGGGGAGCTGTTTTTT. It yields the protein CASSPYSPLNTGELFF.

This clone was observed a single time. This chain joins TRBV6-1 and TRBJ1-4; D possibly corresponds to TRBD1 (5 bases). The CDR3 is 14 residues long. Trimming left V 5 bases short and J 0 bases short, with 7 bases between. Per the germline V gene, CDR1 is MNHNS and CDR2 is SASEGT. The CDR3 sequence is CASSPGPTNEKLFF. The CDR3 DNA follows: TGTGCCAGCAGTCCAGGGCCAACTAATGAAAAACTGTTTTTT.

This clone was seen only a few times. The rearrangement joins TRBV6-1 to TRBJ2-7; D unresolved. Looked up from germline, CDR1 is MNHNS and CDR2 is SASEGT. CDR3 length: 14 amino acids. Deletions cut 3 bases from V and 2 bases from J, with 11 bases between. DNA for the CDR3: TGTGCCAGCAGTGAGTCAGGCAGTCCCTACGAGCAGTACTTC. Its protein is CASSESGSPYEQYF.

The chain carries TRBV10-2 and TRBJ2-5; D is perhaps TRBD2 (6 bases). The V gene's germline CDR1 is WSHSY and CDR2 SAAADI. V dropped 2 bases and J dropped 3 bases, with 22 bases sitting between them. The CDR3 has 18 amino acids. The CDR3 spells CASSERVRRAGLEETQYF. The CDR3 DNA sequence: TGCGCCAGCAGTGAGCGAGTCCGCCGGGCGGGGTTGGAAGAGACCCAGTACTTC.

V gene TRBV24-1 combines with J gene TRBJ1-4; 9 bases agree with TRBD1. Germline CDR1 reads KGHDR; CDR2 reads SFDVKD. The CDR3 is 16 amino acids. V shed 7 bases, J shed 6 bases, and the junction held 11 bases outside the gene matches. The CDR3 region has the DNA TGTGCCACCAGCCAAAACCTCCGGGACAGGGATGAAAAACTGTTTTTT. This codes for CATSQNLRDRDEKLFF.

The CDR3 bases are TGTGCCAGCAGCGCTAGCTTCAATGAGCAGTTCTTC. As protein: CASSASFNEQFF. The gene calls are TRBV7-8 and TRBJ2-1; TRBD2 might be the D (5 bases). The CDR3 sequence is 12 residues long. V was shortened by 5 bases and J by 6 bases, with 8 bases between the two germline ends. The germline gives CDR1 SGHVS, CDR2 FQNEAQ.

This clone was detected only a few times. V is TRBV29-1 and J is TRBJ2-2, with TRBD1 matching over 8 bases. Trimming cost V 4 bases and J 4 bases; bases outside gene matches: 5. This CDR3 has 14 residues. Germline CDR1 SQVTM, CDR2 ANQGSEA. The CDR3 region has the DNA TGCAGCGTTGTCCAGGGGGCCTCCACCGGGGAGCTGTTTTTT. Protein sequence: CSVVQGASTGELFF.

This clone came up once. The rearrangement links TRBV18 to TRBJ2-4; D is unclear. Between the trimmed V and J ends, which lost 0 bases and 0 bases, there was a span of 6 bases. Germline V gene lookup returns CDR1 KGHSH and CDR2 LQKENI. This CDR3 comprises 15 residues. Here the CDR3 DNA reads TGTGCCAGCTCACCACCATCGGTAGCCAAAAACATTCAGTACTTC. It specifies CASSPPSVAKNIQYF. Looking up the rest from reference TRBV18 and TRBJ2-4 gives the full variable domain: NAGVMQNPRHLVRRRGQEARLRCSPMKGHSHVYWYRQLPEEGLKFMVYLQKENIIDESGMPKERFSAEFPKEGPSILRIQQVVRGDSAAYFCASSPPSVAKNIQYFGAGTRLSVL.

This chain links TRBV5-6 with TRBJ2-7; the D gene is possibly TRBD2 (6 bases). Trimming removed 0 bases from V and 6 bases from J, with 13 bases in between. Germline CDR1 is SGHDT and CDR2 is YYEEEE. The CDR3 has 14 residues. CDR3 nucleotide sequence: TGTGCCAGCAGCTTGGGGGGTGGGAGGCCCGAGCAGTACTTC. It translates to CASSLGGGRPEQYF.

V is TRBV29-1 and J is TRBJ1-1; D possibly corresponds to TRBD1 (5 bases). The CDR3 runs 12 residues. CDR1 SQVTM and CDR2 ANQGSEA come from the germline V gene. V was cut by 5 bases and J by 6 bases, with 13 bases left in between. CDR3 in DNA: TGCAGCGTTTACGGCAGGGAAGCTGAAGCTTTCTTT. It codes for CSVYGREAEAFF.

The CDR3 spells CASSLGTSGASYNEQFF. The CDR3 bases are TGTGCCAGCAGCTTGGGGACTAGCGGGGCATCCTACAATGAGCAGTTCTTC. The chain combines TRBV7-9 with TRBJ2-1, with 13 nucleotides matching TRBD2. Germline trimming cut 3 bases from V and 1 base from J; bases unmatched to any gene: 3. The length of the CDR3 is 17 residues. The germline gives CDR1 SEHNR, CDR2 FQNEAQ (reference sequence).

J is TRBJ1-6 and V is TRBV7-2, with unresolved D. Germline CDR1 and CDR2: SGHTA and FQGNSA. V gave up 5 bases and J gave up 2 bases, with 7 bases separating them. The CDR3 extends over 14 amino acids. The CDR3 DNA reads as TGTGCCAGCAGCCTGAAGCCCTATAATTCACCCCTCCACTTT. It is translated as CASSLKPYNSPLHF.

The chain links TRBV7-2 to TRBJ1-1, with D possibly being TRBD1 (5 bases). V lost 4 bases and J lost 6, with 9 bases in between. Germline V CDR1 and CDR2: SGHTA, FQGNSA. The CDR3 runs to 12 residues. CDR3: CASSYRQPEAFF. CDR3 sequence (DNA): TGTGCCAGCAGCTATCGACAGCCTGAAGCTTTCTTT.

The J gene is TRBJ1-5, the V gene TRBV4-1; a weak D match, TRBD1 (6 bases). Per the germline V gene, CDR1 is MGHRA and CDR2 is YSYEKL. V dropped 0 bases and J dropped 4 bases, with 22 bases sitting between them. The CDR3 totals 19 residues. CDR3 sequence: CASSQDWGGVGLPNQPQHF. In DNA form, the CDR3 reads TGCGCCAGCAGCCAAGATTGGGGGGGCGTAGGGCTCCCAAATCAGCCCCAGCATTTT.

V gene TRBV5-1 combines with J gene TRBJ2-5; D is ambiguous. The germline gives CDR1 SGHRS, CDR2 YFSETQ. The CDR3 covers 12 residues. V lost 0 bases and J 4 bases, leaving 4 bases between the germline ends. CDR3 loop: CASSLDGETQYF. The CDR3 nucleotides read TGCGCCAGCAGCTTGGACGGAGAGACCCAGTACTTC.

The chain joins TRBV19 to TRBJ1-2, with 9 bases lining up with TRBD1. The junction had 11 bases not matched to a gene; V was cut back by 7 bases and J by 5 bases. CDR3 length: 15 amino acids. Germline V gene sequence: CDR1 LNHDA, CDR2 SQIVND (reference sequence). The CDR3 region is CASNLGQGLNYGYTF. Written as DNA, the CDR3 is TGTGCCAGTAACCTCGGACAGGGGCTAAATTATGGCTACACCTTC.

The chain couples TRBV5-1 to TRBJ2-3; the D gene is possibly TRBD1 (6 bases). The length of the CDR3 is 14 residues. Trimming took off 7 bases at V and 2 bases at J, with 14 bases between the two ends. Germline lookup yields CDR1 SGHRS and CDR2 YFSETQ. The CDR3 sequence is CASGSGDVTDTQYF. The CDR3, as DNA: TGCGCCAGCGGCTCAGGGGACGTCACAGATACGCAGTATTTT.

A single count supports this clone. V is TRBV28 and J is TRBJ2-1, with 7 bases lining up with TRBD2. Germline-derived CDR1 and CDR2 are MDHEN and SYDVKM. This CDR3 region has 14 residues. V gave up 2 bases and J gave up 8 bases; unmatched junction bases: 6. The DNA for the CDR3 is TGTGCCAGCAGTTTACCACGGGGGAGGGATGAGCAGTTCTTC. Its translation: CASSLPRGRDEQFF.

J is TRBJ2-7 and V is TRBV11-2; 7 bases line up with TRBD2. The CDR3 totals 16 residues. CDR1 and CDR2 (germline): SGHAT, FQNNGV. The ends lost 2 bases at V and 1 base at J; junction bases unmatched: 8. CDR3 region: CASSLLPGGLSYEQYF. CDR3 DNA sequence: TGTGCCAGCAGCTTACTTCCGGGGGGACTTTCCTACGAGCAGTACTTC.

Here the CDR3 DNA reads TGTGCCAGCAGTTCTGGGGGGGGAGTTTGGATGAAAGGCTACACCTTC. Its protein is CASSSGGGVWMKGYTF. The chain carries TRBV27 and TRBJ1-2, with a weak D call TRBD1 (5 bases). The germline gives CDR1 MNHEY, CDR2 SMNVEV (reference sequence). This CDR3 has 16 residues. V was trimmed by 4 bases and J by 8 bases, leaving 23 bases between them.

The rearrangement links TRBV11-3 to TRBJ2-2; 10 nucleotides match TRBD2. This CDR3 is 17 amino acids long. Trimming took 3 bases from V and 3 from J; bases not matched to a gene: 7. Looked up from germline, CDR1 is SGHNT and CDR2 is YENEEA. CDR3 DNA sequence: TGTGCCAGCAGCTTTGGTAGCGGGGGGCCCGACACCGGGGAGCTGTTTTTT. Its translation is CASSFGSGGPDTGELFF.

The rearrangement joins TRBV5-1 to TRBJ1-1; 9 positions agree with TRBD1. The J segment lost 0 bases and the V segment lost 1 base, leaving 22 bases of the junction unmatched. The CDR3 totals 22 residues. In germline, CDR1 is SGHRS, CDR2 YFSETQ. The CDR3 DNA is TGCGCCAGCAGCTTGTCTCTTCGGGGCCGACCTACAGGGGGCCAAATGAACACTGAAGCTTTCTTT. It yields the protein CASSLSLRGRPTGGQMNTEAFF.

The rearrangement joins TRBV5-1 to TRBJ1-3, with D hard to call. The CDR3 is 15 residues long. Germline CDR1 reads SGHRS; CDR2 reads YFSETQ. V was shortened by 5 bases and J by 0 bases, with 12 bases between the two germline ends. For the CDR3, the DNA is TGCGCCAGCAGGAAGACCACAGACTCTGGAAACACCATATATTTT. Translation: CASRKTTDSGNTIYF.

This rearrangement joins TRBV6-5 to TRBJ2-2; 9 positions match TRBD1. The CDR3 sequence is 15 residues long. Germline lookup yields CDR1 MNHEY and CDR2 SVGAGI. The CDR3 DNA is TGTGCGTGCCGGGGACAGGGCTTCGGCACCGGGGAGCTGTTTTTT. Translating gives CACRGQGFGTGELFF.

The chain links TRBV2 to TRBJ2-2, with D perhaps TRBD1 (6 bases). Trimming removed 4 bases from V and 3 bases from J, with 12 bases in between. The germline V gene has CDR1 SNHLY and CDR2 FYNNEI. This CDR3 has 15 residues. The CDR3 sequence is CASSGGLRYTGELFF. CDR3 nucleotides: TGTGCCAGCAGTGGGGGGCTCCGATACACCGGGGAGCTGTTTTTT.

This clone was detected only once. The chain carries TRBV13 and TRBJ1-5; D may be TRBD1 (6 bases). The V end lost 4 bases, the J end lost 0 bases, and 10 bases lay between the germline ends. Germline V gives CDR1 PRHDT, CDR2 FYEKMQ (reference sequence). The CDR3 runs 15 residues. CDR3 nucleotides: TGTGCCAGCAGCTCCCGGGACATTAGCAATCAGCCCCAGCATTTT. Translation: CASSSRDISNQPQHF. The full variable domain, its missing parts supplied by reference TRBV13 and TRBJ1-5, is AAGVIQSPRHLIKEKRETATLKCYPIPRHDTVYWYQQGPGQDPQFLISFYEKMQSDKGSIPDRFSAQQFSDYHSELNMSSLELGDSALYFCASSSRDISNQPQHFGDGTRLSIL.

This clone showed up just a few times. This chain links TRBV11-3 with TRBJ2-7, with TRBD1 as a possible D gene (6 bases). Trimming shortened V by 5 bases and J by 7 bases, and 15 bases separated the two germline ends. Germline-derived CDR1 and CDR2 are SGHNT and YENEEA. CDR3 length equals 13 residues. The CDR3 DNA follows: TGTGCCAGCAGCCGACAGGCGAATGATGAGCAGTACTTC. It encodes CASSRQANDEQYF.

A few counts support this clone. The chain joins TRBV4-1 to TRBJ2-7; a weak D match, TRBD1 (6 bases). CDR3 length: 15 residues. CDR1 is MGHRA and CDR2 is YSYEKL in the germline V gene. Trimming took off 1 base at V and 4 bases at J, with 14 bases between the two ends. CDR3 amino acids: CASSQGAGVRYEQYF. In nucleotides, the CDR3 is TGCGCCAGCAGCCAAGGTGCAGGGGTCCGGTACGAGCAGTACTTC.